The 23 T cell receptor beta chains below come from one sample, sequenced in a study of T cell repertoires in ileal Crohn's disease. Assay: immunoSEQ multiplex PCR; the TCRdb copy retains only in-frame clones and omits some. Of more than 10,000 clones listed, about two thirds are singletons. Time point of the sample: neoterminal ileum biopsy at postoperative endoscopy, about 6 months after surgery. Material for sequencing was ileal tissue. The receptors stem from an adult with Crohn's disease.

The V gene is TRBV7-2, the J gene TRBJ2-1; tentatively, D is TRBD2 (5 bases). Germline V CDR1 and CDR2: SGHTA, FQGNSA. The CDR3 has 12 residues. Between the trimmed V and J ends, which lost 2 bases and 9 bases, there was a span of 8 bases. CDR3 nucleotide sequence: TGTGCCAGCAGCTTATCGGCGGGTGAGCAGTTCTTC. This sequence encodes CASSLSAGEQFF.

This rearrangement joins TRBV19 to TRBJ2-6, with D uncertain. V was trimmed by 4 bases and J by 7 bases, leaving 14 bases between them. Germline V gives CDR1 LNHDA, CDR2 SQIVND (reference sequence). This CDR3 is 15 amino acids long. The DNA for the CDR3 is TGTGCCAGTAGTACAGGCTCCCCCTCTGCCAACGTCCTGACTTTC. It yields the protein CASSTGSPSANVLTF. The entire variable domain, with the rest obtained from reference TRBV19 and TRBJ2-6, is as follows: DGGITQSPKYLFRKEGQNVTLSCEQNLNHDAMYWYRQDPGQGLRLIYYSQIVNDFQKGDIAEGYSVSREKKESFPLTVTSAQKNPTAFYLCASSTGSPSANVLTFGAGSRLTVL.

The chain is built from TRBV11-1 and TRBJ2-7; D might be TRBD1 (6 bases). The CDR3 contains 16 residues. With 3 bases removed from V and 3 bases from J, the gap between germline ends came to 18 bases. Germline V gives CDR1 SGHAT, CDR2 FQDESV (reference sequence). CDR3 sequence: CASSLRRGTSGYEQYF. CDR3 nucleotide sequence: TGTGCCAGCAGCTTGCGCAGGGGAACATCGGGCTACGAGCAGTACTTC.

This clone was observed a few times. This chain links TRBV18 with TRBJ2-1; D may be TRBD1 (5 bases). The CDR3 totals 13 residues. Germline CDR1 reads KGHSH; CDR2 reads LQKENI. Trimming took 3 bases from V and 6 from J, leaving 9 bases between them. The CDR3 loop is CASSPDSSNEQFF. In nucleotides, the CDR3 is TGTGCCAGCTCACCCGACAGTTCCAATGAGCAGTTCTTC.

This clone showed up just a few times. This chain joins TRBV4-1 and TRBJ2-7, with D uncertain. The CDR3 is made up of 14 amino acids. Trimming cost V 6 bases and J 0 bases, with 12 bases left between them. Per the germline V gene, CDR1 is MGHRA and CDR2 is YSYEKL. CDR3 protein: CASRLTDGSYEQYF. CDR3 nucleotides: TGCGCCAGCAGGCTGACTGACGGCTCCTACGAGCAGTACTTC.

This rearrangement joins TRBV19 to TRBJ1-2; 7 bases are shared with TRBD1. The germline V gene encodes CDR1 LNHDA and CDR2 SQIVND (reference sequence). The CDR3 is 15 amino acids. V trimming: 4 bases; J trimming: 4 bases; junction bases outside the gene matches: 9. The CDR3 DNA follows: TGTGCCAGTAGTAGGGAGGGGGCGCAAGGCTATGGCTACACCTTC. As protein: CASSREGAQGYGYTF.

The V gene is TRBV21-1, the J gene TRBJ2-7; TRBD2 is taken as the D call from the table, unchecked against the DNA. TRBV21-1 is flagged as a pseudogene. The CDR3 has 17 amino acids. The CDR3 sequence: CASSKALAALRLYEQYF. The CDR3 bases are TGTGCCAGCAGCAAAGCCCTAGCGGCCCTGAGACTCTACGAGCAGTACTTC.

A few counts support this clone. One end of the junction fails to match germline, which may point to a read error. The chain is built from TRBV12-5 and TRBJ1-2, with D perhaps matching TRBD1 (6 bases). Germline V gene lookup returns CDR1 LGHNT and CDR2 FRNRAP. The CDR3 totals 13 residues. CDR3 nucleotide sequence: TGTGCTAGTGGTGACATGACAGGCTATCGCTACACCTTC. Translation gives CASGDMTGYRYTF.

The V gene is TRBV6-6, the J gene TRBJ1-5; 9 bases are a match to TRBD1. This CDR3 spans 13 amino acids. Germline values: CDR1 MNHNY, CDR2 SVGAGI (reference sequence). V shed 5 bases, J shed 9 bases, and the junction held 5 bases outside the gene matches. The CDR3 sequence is CASSRQGERPQHF. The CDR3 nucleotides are TGTGCCAGCAGTCGACAGGGGGAGAGGCCCCAGCATTTT.

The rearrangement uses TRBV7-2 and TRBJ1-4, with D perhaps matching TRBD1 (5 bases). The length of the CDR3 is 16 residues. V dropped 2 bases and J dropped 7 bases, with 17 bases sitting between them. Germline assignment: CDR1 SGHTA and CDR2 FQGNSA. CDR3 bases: TGTGCCAGCAGCTTAATGTACAGGCGAGGGGCTGAAAAACTGTTTTTT. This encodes CASSLMYRRGAEKLFF. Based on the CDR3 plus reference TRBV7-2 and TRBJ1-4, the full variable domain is GAGVSQSPSNKVTEKGKDVELRCDPISGHTALYWYRQSLGQGLEFLIYFQGNSAPDKSGLPSDRFSAERTGGSVSTLTIQRTQQEDSAVYLCASSLMYRRGAEKLFFGSGTQLSVL.

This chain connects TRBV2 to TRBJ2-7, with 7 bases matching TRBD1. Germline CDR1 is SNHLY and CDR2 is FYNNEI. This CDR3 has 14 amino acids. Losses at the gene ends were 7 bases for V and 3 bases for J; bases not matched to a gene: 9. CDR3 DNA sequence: TGTGCCAGCAACCCTCAGGGACAGTTCTACGAGCAGTACTTC. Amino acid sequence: CASNPQGQFYEQYF.

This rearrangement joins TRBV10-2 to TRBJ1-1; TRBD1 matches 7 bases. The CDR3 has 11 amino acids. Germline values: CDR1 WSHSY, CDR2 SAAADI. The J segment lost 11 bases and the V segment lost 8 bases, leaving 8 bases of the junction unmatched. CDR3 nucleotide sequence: TGCGCCAGCCCTCGGCAGGGGGTTGCTTTCTTT. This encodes CASPRQGVAFF.

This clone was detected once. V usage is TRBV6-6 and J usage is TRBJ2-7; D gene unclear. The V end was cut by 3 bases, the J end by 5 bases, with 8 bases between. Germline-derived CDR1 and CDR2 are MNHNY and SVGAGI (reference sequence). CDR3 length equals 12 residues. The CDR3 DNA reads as TGTGCCAGCAGTTATCTGGAGAACGAGCAGTACTTC. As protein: CASSYLENEQYF.

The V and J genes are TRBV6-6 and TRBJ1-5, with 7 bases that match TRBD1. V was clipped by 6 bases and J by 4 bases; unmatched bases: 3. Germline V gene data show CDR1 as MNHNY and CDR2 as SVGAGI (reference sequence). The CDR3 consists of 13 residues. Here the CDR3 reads CASRGQWNQPQHF. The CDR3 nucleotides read TGTGCCAGCAGGGGACAGTGGAATCAGCCCCAGCATTTT.

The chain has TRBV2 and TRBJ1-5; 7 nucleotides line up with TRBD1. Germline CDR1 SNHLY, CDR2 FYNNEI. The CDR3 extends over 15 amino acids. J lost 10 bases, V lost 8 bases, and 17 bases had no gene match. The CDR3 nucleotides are TGTGCCAGCCATTTCGGGACAGTCTCAGGCGGACCCCAGCATTTT. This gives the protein CASHFGTVSGGPQHF.

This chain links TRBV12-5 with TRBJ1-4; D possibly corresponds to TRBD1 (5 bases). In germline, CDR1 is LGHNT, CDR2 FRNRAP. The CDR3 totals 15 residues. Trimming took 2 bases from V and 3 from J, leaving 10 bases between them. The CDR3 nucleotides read TGTGCTAGTGGTTTGTCCCAGGGCGCTAATGAAAAACTGTTTTTT. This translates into CASGLSQGANEKLFF.

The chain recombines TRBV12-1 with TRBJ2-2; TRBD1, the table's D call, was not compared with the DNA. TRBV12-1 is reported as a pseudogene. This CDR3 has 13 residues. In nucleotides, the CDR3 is TGTGCCAGCAGCCCATCAATCACCGGGGAGCTGTTTTTT. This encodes CASSPSITGELFF.

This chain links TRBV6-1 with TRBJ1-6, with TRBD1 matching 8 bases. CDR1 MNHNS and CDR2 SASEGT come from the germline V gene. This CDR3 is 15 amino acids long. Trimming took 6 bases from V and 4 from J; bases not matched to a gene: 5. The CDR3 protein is CASRGTGMYNSPLHF. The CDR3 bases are TGTGCCAGCAGAGGGACAGGCATGTATAATTCACCCCTCCACTTT.

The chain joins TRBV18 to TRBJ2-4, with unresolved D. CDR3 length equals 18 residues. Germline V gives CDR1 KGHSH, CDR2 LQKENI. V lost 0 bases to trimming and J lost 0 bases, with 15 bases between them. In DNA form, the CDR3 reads TGTGCCAGCTCACCACCCAGAAAACAGAACCTAGCCAAAAACATTCAGTACTTC. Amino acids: CASSPPRKQNLAKNIQYF.

The CDR3 DNA follows: TGTGCCAGCAGCTTATCGGGGGGTGAGACTGAAGCTTTCTTT. It yields the protein CASSLSGGETEAFF. V is TRBV7-9 and J is TRBJ1-1, with a possible D match to TRBD1 (5 bases). V shed 2 bases and J shed 5 bases, with 12 bases lying between them. CDR1 and CDR2 from the germline V gene are SEHNR and FQNEAQ (reference sequence). The CDR3 runs to 14 residues.

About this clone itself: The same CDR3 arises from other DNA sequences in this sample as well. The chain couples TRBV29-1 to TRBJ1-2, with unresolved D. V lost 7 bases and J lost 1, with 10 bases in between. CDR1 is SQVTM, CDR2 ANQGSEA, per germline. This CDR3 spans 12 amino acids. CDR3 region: CSARTVNYGYTF. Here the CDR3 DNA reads TGCAGCGCCCGGACCGTTAACTATGGCTACACCTTC.

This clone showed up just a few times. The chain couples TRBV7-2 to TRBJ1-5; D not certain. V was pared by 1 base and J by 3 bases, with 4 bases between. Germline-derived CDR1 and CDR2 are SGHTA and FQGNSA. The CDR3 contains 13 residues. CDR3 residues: CASSLDHNQPQHF. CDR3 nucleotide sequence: TGTGCCAGCAGCTTAGACCACAATCAGCCCCAGCATTTT. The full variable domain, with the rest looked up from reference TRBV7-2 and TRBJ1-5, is GAGVSQSPSNKVTEKGKDVELRCDPISGHTALYWYRQSLGQGLEFLIYFQGNSAPDKSGLPSDRFSAERTGGSVSTLTIQRTQQEDSAVYLCASSLDHNQPQHFGDGTRLSIL.

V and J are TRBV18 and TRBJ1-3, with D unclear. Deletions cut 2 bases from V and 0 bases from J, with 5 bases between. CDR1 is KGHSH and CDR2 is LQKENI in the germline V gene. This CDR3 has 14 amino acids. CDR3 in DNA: TGTGCCAGCTCACCAGGACGCTCTGGAAACACCATATATTTT. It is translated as CASSPGRSGNTIYF.